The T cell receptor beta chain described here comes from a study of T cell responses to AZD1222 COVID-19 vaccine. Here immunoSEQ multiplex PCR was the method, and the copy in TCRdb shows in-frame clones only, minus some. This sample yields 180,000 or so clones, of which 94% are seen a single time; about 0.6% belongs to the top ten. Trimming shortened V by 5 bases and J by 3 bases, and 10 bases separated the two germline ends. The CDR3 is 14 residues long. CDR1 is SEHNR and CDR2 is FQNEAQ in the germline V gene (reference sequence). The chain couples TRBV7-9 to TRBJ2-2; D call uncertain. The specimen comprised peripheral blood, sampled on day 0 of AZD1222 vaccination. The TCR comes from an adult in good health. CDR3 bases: TGTGCCAGCAGCGAAAGGACCTACACCGGGGAGCTGTTTTTT. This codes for CASSERTYTGELFF.